This entry lists 29 T cell receptor beta chains sequenced from one sample in a study of PD-L1 blockade in urothelial cancer. Time point here: peripheral blood 6 weeks after treatment start. Data came from immunoSEQ multiplex PCR; TCRdb stores just in-frame clones and leaves some out. The profile shows about 45,000 clones, roughly nine tenths of them singletons. Here the sequenced sample was PBMCs, taken around atezolizumab (anti-PD-L1) treatment. These receptors were obtained from a man aged 65 to 79 with urothelial cancer.

This rearrangement joins TRBV18 to TRBJ1-2; perhaps TRBD1 as D (6 bases). Per the germline V gene, CDR1 is KGHSH and CDR2 is LQKENI. V was pared by 1 base and J by 2 bases, with 11 bases between. The CDR3 is 15 amino acids. The CDR3 spells CASSPQTGRNYGYTF. As DNA, the CDR3 is TGTGCCAGCTCACCACAAACAGGGAGAAACTATGGCTACACCTTC.

The rearrangement uses TRBV29-1 and TRBJ2-1; the D gene is possibly TRBD1 (6 bases). V was clipped by 0 bases and J by 9 bases, with 12 bases between them. Germline CDR1 reads SQVTM; CDR2 reads ANQGSEA. The CDR3 is made up of 13 amino acids. This CDR3 is CSVEDRRGGEQFF. DNA of the CDR3: TGCAGCGTTGAAGATCGTCGAGGGGGTGAGCAGTTCTTC.

V is TRBV5-1 and J is TRBJ2-5; tentative D call: TRBD2 (5 bases). V gave up 0 bases and J gave up 5 bases, with 11 bases separating them. CDR3 length equals 14 residues. The germline CDR1 and CDR2 sequences are SGHRS and YFSETQ. In DNA, the CDR3 is TGCGCCAGCAGCTTGGCCGGTAGCGTCGAGACCCAGTACTTC. The encoded protein is CASSLAGSVETQYF.

The chain uses TRBV7-6 and TRBJ2-5, with D maybe TRBD1 (6 bases). Germline V CDR1 and CDR2: SGHVS, FNYEAQ. The CDR3 is 15 amino acids. Trimming left V 0 bases short and J 5 bases short, with 13 bases between. The CDR3 sequence is CASSLARTDRETQYF. In nucleotides, the CDR3 is TGTGCCAGCAGCTTAGCCAGGACAGACCGGGAGACCCAGTACTTC.

This sequence joins TRBV7-9 and TRBJ1-1; D might be TRBD1 (5 bases). Germline CDR1 SEHNR, CDR2 FQNEAQ (reference sequence). The length of the CDR3 is 15 residues. With 3 bases removed from V and 1 base from J, the gap between germline ends came to 12 bases. The CDR3 reads CASSFGGAQNTEAFF. CDR3 sequence (DNA): TGTGCCAGCAGCTTCGGAGGGGCCCAGAACACTGAAGCTTTCTTT.

The CDR3, as DNA: TGTGCCAGCAGTGAGGGGTTTCGGGGGGCATGGAATGAGCAGTTCTTC. This sequence encodes CASSEGFRGAWNEQFF. J is TRBJ2-1 and V is TRBV25-1; D might be TRBD2 (7 bases). This CDR3 spans 16 amino acids. Germline loops: CDR1 MGHDK, CDR2 SYGVNS. Between the trimmed V and J ends, which lost 3 bases and 7 bases, there was a span of 19 bases.

V is TRBV5-6 and J is TRBJ1-5; 7 bases agree with TRBD1. This CDR3 has 15 amino acids. J gave up 7 bases and V 3 bases, and 10 bases lay outside the gene matches. Germline V gene data show CDR1 as SGHDT and CDR2 as YYEEEE. CDR3 region: CASSSGGRGWQPQHF. CDR3 nucleotides: TGTGCCAGCAGCTCAGGGGGAAGGGGATGGCAGCCCCAGCATTTT.

The rearrangement uses TRBV11-2 and TRBJ1-6; a possible D gene is TRBD1 (5 bases). The germline V and J ends were trimmed by 5 bases and 6 bases, with 11 bases remaining between them. The CDR3 runs to 14 residues. The germline CDR1 and CDR2 sequences are SGHAT and FQNNGV. CDR3: CASSLQASNSPLHF. The CDR3 coding sequence is TGTGCCAGCAGCCTACAGGCTTCTAATTCACCCCTCCACTTT.

Only one count was recorded for this clone. Written as DNA, the CDR3 is TGTGCCAGCAGCCCCGCAGGGACAAGGGCCCACGAGCAGTACTTC. This sequence encodes CASSPAGTRAHEQYF. The chain links TRBV7-3 to TRBJ2-7, with D maybe TRBD1 (6 bases). Trimming left V 5 bases short and J 5 bases short, with 19 bases between. The CDR3 contains 15 residues. Germline CDR1 SGHTA, CDR2 FQGTGA.

J is TRBJ1-5 and V is TRBV28, with TRBD1 matching 7 bases. The germline V gene encodes CDR1 MDHEN and CDR2 SYDVKM. Trimming took 5 bases from V and 7 from J; bases not matched to a gene: 11. This CDR3 has 15 amino acids. The DNA for the CDR3 is TGTGCCAGCAGTGGGACAGACAGGGTTCGCCAGCCCCAGCATTTT. Residues: CASSGTDRVRQPQHF.

The chain is built from TRBV2 and TRBJ2-3; TRBD2 aligns across 8 bases. Unmatched junction bases numbered 12, after V lost 7 bases and J lost 0 bases. The CDR3 runs 17 residues. CDR1 and CDR2 from the germline V gene are SNHLY and FYNNEI. CDR3: CASTVNRGGRSTDTQYF. The CDR3 region has the DNA TGTGCCAGCACTGTGAACCGTGGCGGGAGGAGCACAGATACGCAGTATTTT.

Here the CDR3 DNA reads TGCGCCAGCAGTGACTACTACGAGCAGTACTTC. It translates to CASSDYYEQYF. V and J are TRBV10-2 and TRBJ2-7; D not resolved. The CDR3 is 11 amino acids. Trimming cost V 3 bases and J 3 bases, with 3 bases left between them. The germline CDR1 and CDR2 sequences are WSHSY and SAAADI.

The J gene is TRBJ2-5, the V gene TRBV28, with TRBD2 as a possible D gene (5 bases). The CDR3 is made up of 14 amino acids. Per the germline V gene, CDR1 is MDHEN and CDR2 is SYDVKM. V was shortened by 7 bases and J by 0 bases, with 12 bases between the two germline ends. CDR3: CASTKTKNQETQYF. CDR3 nucleotide sequence: TGTGCCAGCACCAAGACTAAAAACCAAGAGACCCAGTACTTC.

In DNA, the CDR3 is TGTGCCAGCAGCTTAGTTCAAGCGGGAGGGCAAGAGACCCAGTACTTC. Translated, it gives CASSLVQAGGQETQYF. V is TRBV7-9 and J is TRBJ2-5, with 10 bases lining up with TRBD2. J was trimmed by 2 bases and V by 1 base; bases with no gene match: 4. Germline V gene sequence: CDR1 SEHNR, CDR2 FQNEAQ (reference sequence). CDR3 size: 16 residues.

Only one count was recorded for this clone. The rearrangement links TRBV10-3 to TRBJ2-5; the match to TRBD1 covers 7 bases. The CDR3 covers 15 residues. V shed 10 bases, J shed 2 bases, and the junction held 13 bases outside the gene matches. The germline V gene encodes CDR1 ENHRY and CDR2 SYGVKD. CDR3 amino acids: CATQGVGAPQETQYF. CDR3 sequence (DNA): TGTGCCACGCAGGGGGTGGGGGCCCCTCAAGAGACCCAGTACTTC.

V and J are TRBV30 and TRBJ1-2, with 10 bases identical to TRBD1. Losses at the gene ends were 5 bases for V and 3 bases for J; bases not matched to a gene: 6. The CDR3 runs to 14 residues. CDR1 is GTSNPN, CDR2 SVGIG, per germline (reference sequence). As DNA, the CDR3 is TGTGCCTGGTCACGACAGGGGGCTTACTATGGCTACACCTTC. It is translated as CAWSRQGAYYGYTF.

The CDR3 here is CASSETGFSGNTIYF. The CDR3 coding sequence is TGTGCCAGCAGTGAAACAGGGTTTTCTGGAAACACCATATATTTT. The J gene is TRBJ1-3, the V gene TRBV9, with D perhaps matching TRBD1 (6 bases). Trimming pared 5 bases from V and 1 base from J, leaving 13 bases between. CDR3 length: 15 amino acids. Per germline, CDR1 SGDLS and CDR2 YYNGEE.

The V and J genes are TRBV5-1 and TRBJ2-7; 14 bases map to TRBD2. V lost 5 bases, J lost 9 bases, and 16 bases stayed unmatched. Germline V gene sequence: CDR1 SGHRS, CDR2 YFSETQ. The CDR3 sequence is 17 residues long. In DNA form, the CDR3 reads TGCGCCAGCAGTCAACTTCCCGGGACTAGCGGGAGTGGCGGGCAGTACTTC. The encoded protein is CASSQLPGTSGSGGQYF. Based on the CDR3 plus reference TRBV5-1 and TRBJ2-7, the full variable domain is KAGVTQTPRYLIKTRGQQVTLSCSPISGHRSVSWYQQTPGQGLQFLFEYFSETQRNKGNFPGRFSGRQFSNSRSEMNVSTLELGDSALYLCASSQLPGTSGSGGQYFGPGTRLTVT.

This chain uses TRBV11-1 with TRBJ2-1; 11 nucleotides agree with TRBD2. CDR3 length: 15 amino acids. The germline V gene encodes CDR1 SGHAT and CDR2 FQDESV (reference sequence). V shed 5 bases and J 2 bases; nucleotides not matched to a gene: 2. CDR3 DNA sequence: TGTGCCAGCAGCCTGGGACTAGCGGCCTACAATGAGCAGTTCTTC. Translated: CASSLGLAAYNEQFF.

V is TRBV19 and J is TRBJ1-5; TRBD1 matches at 9 bases. CDR1 is LNHDA and CDR2 is SQIVND in the germline V gene (reference sequence). The CDR3 runs 14 residues. V was clipped by 5 bases and J by 6 bases; unmatched bases: 5. This chain's CDR3 is CASSPQTGGQPQHF. In DNA form, the CDR3 reads TGTGCCAGTAGTCCACAGACAGGGGGTCAGCCCCAGCATTTT.

This clone was found once. The rearrangement uses TRBV5-1 and TRBJ2-7; 9 nucleotides line up with TRBD2. The CDR3 is made up of 15 amino acids. Trimming at V came to 1 base and at J to 6 bases, leaving 8 bases not matched to a gene. CDR1 is SGHRS and CDR2 is YFSETQ in the germline V gene. The CDR3 protein is CASSLSAGGPGEQYF. DNA for the CDR3: TGCGCCAGCAGCTTGTCTGCGGGAGGGCCCGGCGAGCAGTACTTC.

The chain is built from TRBV2 and TRBJ1-2; 7 nucleotides match TRBD1. Germline trimming cut 6 bases from V and 3 bases from J; bases unmatched to any gene: 7. Germline V gene sequence: CDR1 SNHLY, CDR2 FYNNEI. The CDR3 consists of 14 residues. The CDR3: CASSLDDRDYGYTF. CDR3 DNA sequence: TGTGCCAGCAGCCTTGATGACAGGGACTATGGCTACACCTTC.

The chain has TRBV6-6 and TRBJ2-3, with 9 bases identical to TRBD1. CDR1 and CDR2 from the germline V gene are MNHNY and SVGAGI (reference sequence). V shed 6 bases and J 2 bases; nucleotides not matched to a gene: 9. The CDR3 is 16 amino acids. The CDR3 sequence is CASRSGTGRATDTQYF. The CDR3 DNA reads TGTGCCAGCAGAAGTGGGACAGGGAGGGCCACAGATACGCAGTATTTT.

The chain couples TRBV28 to TRBJ2-3; D is uncertain. The CDR3 contains 16 residues. The germline V gene encodes CDR1 MDHEN and CDR2 SYDVKM. Trimming pared 5 bases from V and 2 bases from J, leaving 17 bases between. The CDR3 protein is CASSPRHFAYTDTQYF. The CDR3 nucleotides are TGTGCCAGCAGTCCACGACATTTTGCCTACACAGATACGCAGTATTTT.

In DNA form, the CDR3 reads TGTGCCAGCCGTGGTATGAGGACTAGCGGGAGAGATCGCAATGAGCAGTTCTTC. Its translation: CASRGMRTSGRDRNEQFF. The chain links TRBV11-2 to TRBJ2-1, with 13 bases aligning to TRBD2. The CDR3 is 18 residues long. Trimming took 8 bases from V and 6 from J; bases not matched to a gene: 16. Germline values: CDR1 SGHAT, CDR2 FQNNGV.

V and J are TRBV6-6 and TRBJ2-3; D uncertain. Germline V gene sequence: CDR1 MNHNY, CDR2 SVGAGI (reference sequence). V was trimmed by 2 bases and J by 1 base, leaving 10 bases between them. The CDR3 length is 15 residues. In DNA form, the CDR3 reads TGTGCCAGCAGTTACGGTCGCGGCCGCACAGATACGCAGTATTTT. Its protein product is CASSYGRGRTDTQYF.

The gene calls are TRBV10-3 and TRBJ2-7, with 9 bases lining up with TRBD1. The J segment lost 4 bases and the V segment lost 10 bases, leaving 14 bases of the junction unmatched. Per the germline V gene, CDR1 is ENHRY and CDR2 is SYGVKD. The CDR3 covers 15 residues. In DNA, the CDR3 is TGTGCCAGCAGACCACCGGGACAGGGTAGTTACGAGCAGTACTTC. Translating it yields CASRPPGQGSYEQYF.

This sequence joins TRBV10-2 and TRBJ1-2; D is perhaps TRBD1 (6 bases). The CDR3 loop spans 15 amino acids. Germline loops: CDR1 WSHSY, CDR2 SAAADI. Trimming left V 6 bases short and J 6 bases short, with 20 bases between. In DNA, the CDR3 is TGCGCCAGCAGCGATCTCGACAGGCCCCAGGATGGCTACACCTTC. Translation: CASSDLDRPQDGYTF.

The chain employs TRBV7-3 and TRBJ2-7; 9 nucleotides agree with TRBD1. The length of the CDR3 is 14 residues. V shed 6 bases and J 5 bases; nucleotides not matched to a gene: 8. The germline gives CDR1 SGHTA, CDR2 FQGTGA. This chain's CDR3 is CASSRDRVSHEQYF. CDR3 in DNA: TGTGCCAGCAGTCGGGACAGGGTTAGCCACGAGCAGTACTTC.